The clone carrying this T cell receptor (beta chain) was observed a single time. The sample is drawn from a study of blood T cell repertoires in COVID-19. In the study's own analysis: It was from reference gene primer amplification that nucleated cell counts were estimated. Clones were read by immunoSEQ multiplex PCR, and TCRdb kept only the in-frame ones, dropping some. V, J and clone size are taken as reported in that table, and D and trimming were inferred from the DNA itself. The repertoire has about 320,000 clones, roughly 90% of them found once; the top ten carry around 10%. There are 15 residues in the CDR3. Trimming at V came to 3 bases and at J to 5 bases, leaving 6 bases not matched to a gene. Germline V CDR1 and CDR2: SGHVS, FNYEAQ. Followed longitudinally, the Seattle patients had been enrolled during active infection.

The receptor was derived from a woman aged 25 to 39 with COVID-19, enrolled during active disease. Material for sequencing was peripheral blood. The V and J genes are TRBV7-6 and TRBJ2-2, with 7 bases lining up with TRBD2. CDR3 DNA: TGTGCCAGCAGCTTGGGGGGGTTAAGGACCGGGGAGCTGTTTTTT. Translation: CASSLGGLRTGELFF.